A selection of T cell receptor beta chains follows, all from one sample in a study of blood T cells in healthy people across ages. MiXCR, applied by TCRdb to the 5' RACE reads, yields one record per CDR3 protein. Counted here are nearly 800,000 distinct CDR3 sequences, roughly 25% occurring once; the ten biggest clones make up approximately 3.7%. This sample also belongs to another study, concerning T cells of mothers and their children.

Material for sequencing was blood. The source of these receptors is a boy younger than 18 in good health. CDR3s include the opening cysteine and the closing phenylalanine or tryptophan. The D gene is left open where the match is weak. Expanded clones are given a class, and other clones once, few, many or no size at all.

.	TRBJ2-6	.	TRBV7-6	CASSPWTDVSSGANVLTF	TGTGCCAGCAGCCCCTGGACGGACGTAAGCTCTGGGGCCAACGTCCTGACTTTC
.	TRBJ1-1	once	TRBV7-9	CASIGGTEAFF	TGTGCCAGCATAGGCGGCACTGAAGCTTTCTTT
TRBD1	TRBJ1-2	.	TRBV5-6	CASTPDRGSYYGYTF	TGTGCCAGCACCCCGGACAGGGGGTCGTACTATGGCTACACCTTC
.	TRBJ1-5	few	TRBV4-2	CASSQDGGQEHQPQHF	TGTGCCAGCAGCCAAGATGGGGGGCAAGAGCATCAGCCCCAGCATTTT
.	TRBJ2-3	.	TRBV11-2	CASSGDVDAQYF	TGTGCCAGCAGCGGGGACGTCGATGCGCAGTATTTT
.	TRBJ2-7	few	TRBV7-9	CASSLLGPVAYEQYF	TGTGCCAGCAGCTTATTAGGCCCAGTAGCCTACGAGCAGTACTTC
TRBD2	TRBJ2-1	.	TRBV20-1	CSARKGLAGDYNEQFF	TGCAGTGCTAGGAAGGGACTAGCGGGGGACTACAATGAGCAGTTCTTC
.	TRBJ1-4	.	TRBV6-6	CASSTYSLGYEKLFF	TGTGCCAGCAGTACCTACAGCCTAGGGTATGAAAAACTGTTTTTT
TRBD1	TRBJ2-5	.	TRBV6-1	CASSGTGRQLETQYF	TGTGCCAGCAGTGGGACAGGCCGGCAGTTGGAGACCCAGTACTTC
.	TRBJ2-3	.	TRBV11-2	CASSLVTGTQYF	TGTGCCAGCAGCTTAGTCACGGGTACGCAGTACTTT
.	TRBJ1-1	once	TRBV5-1	CASSFFGNTEAFF	TGCGCCAGCAGCTTCTTTGGGAACACTGAAGCTTTCTTT
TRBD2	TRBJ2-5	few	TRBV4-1	CASSPQASGYQETQYF	TGCGCCAGCAGCCCACAGGCTAGCGGGTACCAAGAGACCCAGTACTTC
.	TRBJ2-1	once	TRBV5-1	CASSPQGYPNEQFF	TGCGCCAGCAGCCCCCAGGGCTATCCCAATGAGCAGTTCTTC
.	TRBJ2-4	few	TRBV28	CASSSIPSTNQNIQYF	TGTGCCAGCAGTTCTATACCATCTACCAATCAAAACATTCAGTACTTC
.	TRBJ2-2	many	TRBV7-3	CASSLVPSHTGELFF	TGTGCCAGCAGCTTAGTCCCCTCGCACACCGGGGAGCTGTTTTTT
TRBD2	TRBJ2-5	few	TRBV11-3	CASSLGLAGGSETQYF	TGTGCCAGCAGCTTGGGACTAGCGGGAGGTAGCGAGACCCAGTACTTC
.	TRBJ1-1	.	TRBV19	CASSIPGFTEAFF	TGTGCCAGTAGTATCCCAGGATTCACTGAAGCTTTCTTT
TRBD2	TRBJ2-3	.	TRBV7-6	CASSPWTSGGWTDTQYF	TGTGCCAGCAGCCCCTGGACTAGCGGGGGGTGGACAGATACGCAGTATTTT
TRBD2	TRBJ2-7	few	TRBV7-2	CASSLVAGLAGYEQYF	TGTGCCAGCAGCTTAGTTGCAGGACTAGCGGGTTACGAGCAGTACTTC
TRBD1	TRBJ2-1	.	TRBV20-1	CSAQRTPGQAYNEQFF	TGCAGTGCTCAAAGGACACCGGGACAGGCCTACAATGAGCAGTTCTTC
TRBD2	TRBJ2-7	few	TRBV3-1	CASSPSGALTEQYF	TGTGCCAGCAGCCCAAGCGGGGCCCTCACCGAGCAGTACTTC
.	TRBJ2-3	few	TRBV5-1	CASTWKGLSTDTQYF	TGCGCCAGCACCTGGAAGGGACTGAGCACAGATACGCAGTATTTT
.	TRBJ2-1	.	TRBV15	CATSRAERGNNEQFF	TGTGCCACCAGCAGAGCCGAAAGGGGTAACAATGAGCAGTTCTTC
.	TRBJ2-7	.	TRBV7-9	CASSFESPYEQYF	TGTGCCAGCAGCTTCGAAAGCCCCTACGAGCAGTACTTC
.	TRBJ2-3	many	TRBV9	CASSSGTDTQYF	TGTGCCAGCAGCTCAGGCACAGATACGCAGTATTTT
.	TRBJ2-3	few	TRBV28	CASSWQFGGSFSTDTQYF	TGTGCCAGCAGTTGGCAGTTCGGGGGCTCCTTTAGCACAGATACGCAGTATTTT
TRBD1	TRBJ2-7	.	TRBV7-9	CASSARTGEEVGNEQYF	TGTGCCAGCAGCGCCCGGACAGGGGAAGAAGTTGGAAACGAGCAGTACTTC
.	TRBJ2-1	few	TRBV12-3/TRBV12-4	CASSPPRTRGRAYNEQFF	TGTGCCAGCAGTCCCCCGAGAACCAGGGGTCGAGCCTACAATGAGCAGTTCTTC
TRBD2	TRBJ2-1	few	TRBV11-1	CASSSTAGTSGGRLNNEQFF	TGTGCCAGCAGTTCCACAGCCGGGACTAGCGGGGGGCGCTTAAACAATGAGCAGTTCTTC
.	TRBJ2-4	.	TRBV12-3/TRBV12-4	CASSSLGPVAKNIQYF	TGTGCCAGCAGTTCCCTCGGGCCTGTAGCCAAAAACATTCAGTACTTC
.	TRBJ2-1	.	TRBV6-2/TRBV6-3	CASSSKHRHEQFF	TGTGCCAGCAGTTCAAAGCACCGGCATGAGCAGTTCTTC
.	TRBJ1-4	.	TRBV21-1	CASKAKSRAGNEKLFF	TGTGCCAGCAAAGCAAAGTCGAGGGCTGGGAATGAAAAACTGTTTTTT
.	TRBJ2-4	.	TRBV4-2	CASSQDWYGKNIQYF	TGTGCCAGCAGCCAAGATTGGTACGGCAAAAACATTCAGTACTTC
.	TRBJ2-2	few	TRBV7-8	CASSLHPDTNTGELFF	TGTGCCAGCAGCTTACATCCGGATACGAACACCGGGGAGCTGTTTTTT
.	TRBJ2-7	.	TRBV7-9	CASSLKISSYEQYF	TGTGCCAGCAGCTTAAAGATAAGCTCCTACGAGCAGTACTTC
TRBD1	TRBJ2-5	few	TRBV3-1	CASSQTGTGEETQYF	TGTGCCAGCAGCCAAACCGGGACAGGGGAAGAGACCCAGTACTTC
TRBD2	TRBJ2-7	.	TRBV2	CASNLAGGYEQYF	TGTGCCAGCAACCTAGCGGGTGGTTACGAGCAGTACTTC
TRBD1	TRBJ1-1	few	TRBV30	CAVEGAGTEAFF	TGTGCCGTCGAGGGGGCAGGAACTGAAGCTTTCTTT
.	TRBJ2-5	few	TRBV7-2	CASSPRGAATRETQYF	TGTGCCAGCAGCCCAAGGGGAGCGGCCACCAGGGAGACCCAGTACTTC
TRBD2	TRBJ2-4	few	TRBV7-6	CASSRDYRNIQYF	TGTGCCAGCAGTCGGGACTATCGGAACATTCAGTACTTC
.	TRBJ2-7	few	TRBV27	CASSSQGPYEQYF	TGTGCCAGCAGTTCGCAGGGGCCCTACGAGCAGTACTTC
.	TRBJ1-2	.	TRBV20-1	CSARGGNYGYTF	TGCAGTGCCCGAGGGGGTAACTATGGCTACACCTTC
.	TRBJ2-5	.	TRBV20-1	CSARDLWGLGGQETQYF	TGCAGTGCTAGAGATCTTTGGGGTCTGGGGGGCCAGGAGACCCAGTACTTC
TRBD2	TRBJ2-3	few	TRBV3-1	CASSQVYQRGASRRTDTQYF	TGTGCCAGCAGCCAAGTTTATCAGCGGGGGGCTTCTCGTCGCACAGATACGCAGTATTTT
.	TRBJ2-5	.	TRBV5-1	CASSFQGEVIF	TGCGCCAGCAGCTTCCAGGGAGAAGTCATCTTC